These T cell receptor beta chains were read from a single sample in a study of blood T cell repertoires in COVID-19. Here immunoSEQ multiplex PCR was the method, and the copy in TCRdb shows in-frame clones only, minus some. The profile covers 150,000 to 180,000 clones, with about 90% appearing a single time and roughly 0.54% taken by the ten largest. The sequencing sample was made of peripheral blood. The receptors originated from a middle-aged man with acute or convalescent COVID-19. Both conserved end residues are part of each CDR3. A D gene is named only where the DNA matches it firmly. Clone size is shown for a subset of rows, as once, few, many or a class of expanded clone.

clone_size	d_call	v_call	j_call	cdr3_nt	cdr3_aa
.	TRBD2	TRBV28	TRBJ2-1	TGTGCCAGCAGTTTCACGGGAGCGGGAAACAATGAGCAGTTCTTC	CASSFTGAGNNEQFF
.	TRBD2	TRBV19	TRBJ2-2	TGTGCCAGTACCAAGCCAGCGGGAGGCGGGGAGCTGTTTTTT	CASTKPAGGGELFF
once	.	TRBV19	TRBJ2-1	TGTGCCAGTAGTATTGCGCGGGTGGGCAATGAGCAGTTCTTC	CASSIARVGNEQFF
.	.	TRBV24-1	TRBJ2-3	TGTGCCACCAGTGACGCCGGGACAAGCAGCCTGGTGACAGATACGCAGTATTTT	CATSDAGTSSLVTDTQYF
.	.	TRBV28	TRBJ2-2	TGTGCCAGCAGACCCAGAGGACGGACTAACACCGGGGAGCTGTTTTTT	CASRPRGRTNTGELFF
.	TRBD1	TRBV29-1	TRBJ2-5	TGCAGCGTTGGGACAGGGAAGGAGACCCAGTACTTC	CSVGTGKETQYF
once	TRBD2	TRBV5-1	TRBJ2-1	TGCGCCAGCAGCTGGACTAGCGGTAGAAGTGGTGAGCAGTTCTTC	CASSWTSGRSGEQFF
.	TRBD1	TRBV16	TRBJ2-2	TGTGCCAGCAGCCCCCATGGACAGGGCGGCACCGGGGAGCTGTTTTTT	CASSPHGQGGTGELFF
.	.	TRBV11-2	TRBJ2-2	TGTGCCAGCAGCTTAGTAGCGTCCAACACCGGGGAGCTGTTTTTT	CASSLVASNTGELFF
.	TRBD2	TRBV4-1	TRBJ2-1	TGCGCCAGCAGCCCGACAGTCCCCCTCGGGCGGGAGGGTTACAATGAGCAGTTCTTC	CASSPTVPLGREGYNEQFF
.	.	TRBV28	TRBJ2-3	TGTGCCAGCACCCCGGGCAGGGGAAGAGATACGCAGTATTTT	CASTPGRGRDTQYF
.	TRBD1	TRBV2	TRBJ1-1	TGTGCCAGCCAAATCAGGCAGGGGGCCGACACTGAAGCTTTCTTT	CASQIRQGADTEAFF
.	TRBD2	TRBV18	TRBJ2-3	TGTGCCAGCTGCACCAGCGGGGGATTTGATACGCAGTATTTT	CASCTSGGFDTQYF
.	TRBD1	TRBV7-6	TRBJ2-7	TGTGCCAGCAGCTTAACCGGGACAGGGGGCGTCTACGAGCAGTACTTC	CASSLTGTGGVYEQYF
.	TRBD1	TRBV18	TRBJ2-1	TGTGCCAGCTCACCAGGGGGAAAAGGGGGCTATGAGCAGTTCTTC	CASSPGGKGGYEQFF
.	.	TRBV7-6	TRBJ2-7	TGTGCCAGCAGCTTAACAGCAGGGTTAAGCTCCTACGAGCAGTACTTC	CASSLTAGLSSYEQYF
once	TRBD2	TRBV3-1/TRBV3-2	TRBJ2-5	TGTGCCAGCAGCCAAGACAGATCGCGGGGGGGCCAGTACTTC	CASSQDRSRGGQYF
.	.	TRBV28	TRBJ1-5	TGTGCCAGCAGTCAACGACGACGGGGTGGCAATCAGCCCCAGCATTTT	CASSQRRRGGNQPQHF
.	TRBD1	TRBV6-5	TRBJ1-3	TGTGCCAGCAGCTTCGGACAGGGGGGAAACACCATATATTTT	CASSFGQGGNTIYF
once	.	TRBV7-2	TRBJ2-1	TGTGCCAGCAGCTTAATAGGTAGGAGGTCCTACAATGAGCAGTTCTTC	CASSLIGRRSYNEQFF
.	.	TRBV7-8	TRBJ2-5	TGTGCCAGCAGCGAGCAAGCAGGGGATTTAGAGACCCAGTACTTC	CASSEQAGDLETQYF
.	.	TRBV23-1	TRBJ2-2	TGCGCCAGCAGTCAAGGGGCATATTGCTCGAACACCGGGGAGCTGTTTTTT	CASSQGAYCSNTGELFF
.	.	TRBV28	TRBJ1-1	TGTGCCAGCAGTCAAAGGGAGAGAGCTTTCTTT	CASSQRERAFF
.	.	TRBV7-3	TRBJ1-6	TGTGCCAGCAGCATCCCTGACGGAGAGAATTCACCCCTCCACTTT	CASSIPDGENSPLHF
.	.	TRBV7-9	TRBJ2-7	TGTGCCAGCAGCTTAGACCGCGGCTTCAACTACGAGCAGTACTTC	CASSLDRGFNYEQYF
.	.	TRBV11-2	TRBJ2-5	TGTGCCAGCAGCTTAGCACCGGGATCTCAAGAGACCCAGTACTTC	CASSLAPGSQETQYF
.	.	TRBV13	TRBJ1-4	TGTGCCAGCAGCTTAGGGGCCGGCGGGGCTAATGAAAAACTGTTTTTT	CASSLGAGGANEKLFF
few	.	TRBV7-2	TRBJ2-7	TGTGCCAGCAGCCAGGGCCGCGCCTACGAGCAGTACTTC	CASSQGRAYEQYF
.	TRBD1	TRBV4-2	TRBJ1-1	TGTGCCAGCAGCCCCCAAGCATATCCGGGACAGGGGCATATGAACACTGAAGCTTTCTTT	CASSPQAYPGQGHMNTEAFF
.	.	TRBV9	TRBJ2-2	TGTGCCAGCAGCGCGAGTGGGAACACCGGGGAGCTGTTTTTT	CASSASGNTGELFF
.	.	TRBV5-1	TRBJ2-1	TGCGCCAGCAGCGTTACTAGCTCCTACAATGAGCAGTTCTTC	CASSVTSSYNEQFF
.	.	TRBV7-2	TRBJ2-4	TGTGCCAGCAGCTCGACAGTAGCCAAAAACATTCAGTACTTC	CASSSTVAKNIQYF
.	.	TRBV2	TRBJ2-2	TGTGCCAGCAGCCTCCTCGGGGAGGACACCGGGGAGCTGTTTTTT	CASSLLGEDTGELFF
.	TRBD1	TRBV28	TRBJ1-4	TGTGCCAGCAGTTTGCCCGGGACAGTTGGCGCAAAACTGTTTTTT	CASSLPGTVGAKLFF
.	.	TRBV6-2/TRBV6-3	TRBJ1-2	TGTGCCAGCAGTTCCACAGGGTACCCTGGCTACACCTTC	CASSSTGYPGYTF
.	TRBD1	TRBV7-2	TRBJ1-1	TGTGCCAGCAGCTTAAGGACAGGGGGCTTCAGCACTGAAGCTTTCTTT	CASSLRTGGFSTEAFF
.	.	TRBV28	TRBJ1-4	TGTGCCAGCAGACCCGGACAAACAACTAATGAAAAACTGTTTTTT	CASRPGQTTNEKLFF
once	.	TRBV19	TRBJ1-5	TGTGCCAGTAAACCCGGGAATAGCAATCAGCCCCAGCATTTT	CASKPGNSNQPQHF
.	.	TRBV5-8	TRBJ1-5	TGTGCCAGCAGCACGTCCCAGGCCGGGAGTCAGCCCCAGCATTTT	CASSTSQAGSQPQHF
.	TRBD2	TRBV5-1	TRBJ2-7	TGCGCCAGCAGGGCGGGGGTACCTAGCTACGAGCAGTACTTC	CASRAGVPSYEQYF
.	.	TRBV18	TRBJ1-5	TGTGCCAGCGCCTTCCGGGAAGATCAGCCCCAGCATTTT	CASAFREDQPQHF
once	.	TRBV28	TRBJ1-2	TGTGCCAGCAGAGAGTCAGGGGCCGGGGGCTACACCTTC	CASRESGAGGYTF
.	TRBD2	TRBV28	TRBJ2-7	TGTGCCAGCAGTTCTCCCGGGACTAGCTCCTACGAGCAGTACTTC	CASSSPGTSSYEQYF
.	.	TRBV3-1/TRBV3-2	TRBJ1-5	TGTGCCAGCCAGGGGTTCAGCAATCAGCCCCAGCATTTT	CASQGFSNQPQHF
.	.	TRBV6-6	TRBJ2-5	TGTGCCAGCAGTTACTCGAAAGAGGTGGCCCAGTACTTC	CASSYSKEVAQYF